This T cell receptor beta chain was identified during a study of CD8 T cells in Susac syndrome. CD8+ and CD4+ blood T cells underwent TCR beta sequencing. In the multiple sclerosis control group, patients were treatment-naive and had stable or active relapsing-remitting disease. Germline V CDR1 and CDR2: MDHEN, SYDVKM. Trimming left V 2 bases short and J 0 bases short, with 8 bases between. CDR3 length equals 15 residues. About 0.5 to 1 ug RNA was reverse transcribed with random hexamers. An immunoSEQ multiplex PCR generated amplified TCR beta CDR3 products spanning 54 Vbeta and 13 Jbeta. TCRdb passed the immunoSEQ multiplex PCR reads through MiXCR, listing each CDR3 protein once. The sample lists approximately 300,000 distinct CDR3 sequences, 65% to 90% occurring once.

The J gene is TRBJ1-5, the V gene TRBV28, with TRBD1 as a possible D gene (6 bases). The source material was CD8+ T cells from PBMCs. This receptor was obtained from a human donor with multiple sclerosis. This chain's CDR3 is CASSLTGTSNQPQHF. CDR3 bases: TGTGCCAGCAGTTTAACAGGGACTAGCAATCAGCCCCAGCATTTT.